This TCR beta chain was captured by sequencing in a study of blood T cell repertoires in COVID-19. Study summary: Italy, Spain and the United States were the sources of the convalescent and acute COVID-19 samples. PBMCs, B-cell-depleted T cells, or T cells were the source of the cDNA or gDNA that made up the material.

The length of the CDR3 is 15 residues. The V gene's germline CDR1 is KGHSH and CDR2 LQKENI. Deletions cut 6 bases from V and 2 bases from J, with 14 bases between. In the authors' methods: From reference gene primer amplification, estimates of nucleated cell counts were derived. TCRdb keeps only in-frame clones here, not all; method: immunoSEQ multiplex PCR. From that table come the V and J calls and clone size; the DNA was used to work out D and trimming. The sample holds 90,000 to 100,000 clones, about four fifths seen once. The sample consisted of peripheral blood. The receptor's source is a man in his 70s with acute or convalescent COVID-19. This rearrangement joins TRBV18 to TRBJ1-5; TRBD1 is a possible D gene (6 bases). CDR3 protein: CASSRTGQGNQPQHF. The CDR3 bases are TGTGCCAGCTCTCGAACAGGGCAGGGCAATCAGCCCCAGCATTTT.